Described below is a single T cell receptor (beta chain) sequence and its context. Its antigen is not known. The sample is drawn from a study of T cell responses to AZD1222 COVID-19 vaccine. In the study overall: Researchers grouped second doses given at about 4 or about 12 weeks into one pool. Findings and limits, study-wide: In a largely white British group with more females than males, clonal diversity was possibly underestimated.

The germline V gene encodes CDR1 SGDLS and CDR2 YYNGEE. The CDR3 consists of 14 residues. J was trimmed by 5 bases and V by 3 bases; bases with no gene match: 5. Sequencing was performed with immunoSEQ multiplex PCR; in TCRdb, only in-frame clones are kept and a portion is missing. The sample has tens of thousands of clones, around nine tenths seen once; the top ten hold about 5.2%. The chain joins TRBV9 to TRBJ1-2; 9 bases align to TRBD1. The specimen was peripheral blood, collected on day 0 of AZD1222 vaccination. This sequence originates from an adult in good health. CDR3 sequence: CASSDRDREYGYTF. The CDR3 region has the DNA TGTGCCAGCAGCGACCGGGACAGGGAATATGGCTACACCTTC. The whole variable domain, remainder taken from reference TRBV9 and TRBJ1-2, is DSGVTQTPKHLITATGQRVTLRCSPRSGDLSVYWYQQSLDQGLQFLIQYYNGEERAKGNILERFSAQQFPDLHSELNLSSLELGDSALYFCASSDRDREYGYTFGSGTRLTVV.